This TCR beta chain is from a study of blood T cell repertoires in COVID-19. Study in general: Both acute and convalescent COVID-19 samples were obtained from the United States, Italy and Spain. In each case, the material was cDNA or gDNA derived from T cells, B-cell-depleted T cells, or PBMCs.

Some clones are missing from TCRdb's copy, which holds only in-frame ones; the method was immunoSEQ multiplex PCR. The sample yields about 360,000 clones, 87% seen once. Cohorts were determined from participant-reported clinical history. Germline V gene data show CDR1 as SQVTM and CDR2 as ANQGSEA. The CDR3 is 13 amino acids. Between the trimmed V and J ends, which lost 7 bases and 0 bases, there was a span of 13 bases. The V gene is TRBV29-1, the J gene TRBJ2-7, with D possibly matching TRBD2 (7 bases). Input material: PBMCs or T cells enriched from blood (not recorded which). The clonotype was recovered from a man aged 40-49 years in a cohort exposed to, infected with or recovered from COVID-19 (not recorded which). The CDR3 here is CSASRGASYEQYF. The CDR3 DNA follows: TGCAGCGCCTCCCGGGGGGCCTCCTACGAGCAGTACTTC.